The text below deals with one TCR beta chain. The record originates from a study of cytomegalovirus exposure and HLA in healthy donors. Germline V gives CDR1 GTSNPN, CDR2 SVGIG (reference sequence). The CDR3 has 13 residues. The germline V and J ends were trimmed by 0 bases and 6 bases, with 6 bases remaining between them. Healthy people donating bone marrow made up the donors. A multiplex PCR was run with 60 Vbeta primers and 13 Jbeta primers. The method was immunoSEQ multiplex PCR; TCRdb's version includes in-frame clones alone and lacks a portion of them. The profile shows roughly 250,000 clones, roughly 80% of them singletons.

This sequence joins TRBV30 and TRBJ1-6, with D uncertain. Sequenced input: PBMCs. This sequence originates from a girl aged 2 to 9 in good health and CMV-seronegative. The DNA for the CDR3 is TGTGCCTGGAGTGTACGGTCTAATTCACCCCTCCACTTT. Amino acid sequence: CAWSVRSNSPLHF.